One sample yielded the 12 T cell receptor beta chains listed below, sequenced in a study of breast tumors, draining lymph nodes, adjacent tissues. The lymph nodes were axillary draining lymph nodes from breast cancer patients. Using its own MiXCR run on the multiplex PCR reads, TCRdb lists one record per CDR3 protein. The sample has 100,000 to 150,000 distinct CDR3 sequences; approximately 20% are singletons. Sample: axillary lymph node tissue. The receptor source for this set is a female donor with breast cancer. Some clones in this sample may be carry-over from other donors' samples.

This clonotype was seen repeatedly, ten times or more. The V gene is TRBV24-1, the J gene TRBJ2-2; 10 bases are a match to TRBD2. The CDR3 is 13 amino acids. Germline V lookup: CDR1 KGHDR, CDR2 SFDVKD. Trimming cost V 9 bases and J 7 bases; bases outside gene matches: 4. The CDR3 nucleotides are TGTGCCACCCGGCCTAGCGGGAGCGGGGAGCTGTTTTTT. The encoded protein is CATRPSGSGELFF.

This clonotype was counted at least ten times. The chain joins TRBV30 to TRBJ1-4; 7 bases are a match to TRBD1. The CDR3 extends over 12 amino acids. V lost 6 bases and J lost 7; bases outside the gene matches: 5. In germline, CDR1 is GTSNPN, CDR2 SVGIG (reference sequence). The CDR3 nucleotides read TGTGCCTGCACAGGGGCGGGTGAAAAACTGTTTTTT. It codes for CACTGAGEKLFF.

This clonotype was detected many times. This chain uses TRBV6-4 with TRBJ1-5; 7 bases are a match to TRBD1. Germline assignment: CDR1 MRHNA and CDR2 SNTAGT. The CDR3 spans 17 residues. V trimming: 8 bases; J trimming: 5 bases; junction bases outside the gene matches: 18. The CDR3 protein is CASVATGRIATDQPQHF. In DNA form, the CDR3 reads TGTGCCAGCGTTGCGACAGGGCGGATTGCTACCGATCAGCCCCAGCATTTT.

This clonotype occurred many times. This sequence joins TRBV24-1 and TRBJ2-1, with 9 bases that match TRBD2. The junction had 5 bases not matched to a gene; V was cut back by 0 bases and J by 3 bases. This CDR3 region has 17 residues. Per the germline V gene, CDR1 is KGHDR and CDR2 is SFDVKD. CDR3 in amino acids: CATSDLQTTSGYNEQFF. CDR3 coding DNA: TGTGCCACCAGTGATTTGCAAACGACTAGCGGCTACAATGAGCAGTTCTTC.

This clonotype has at least ten counts. The chain is built from TRBV7-6 and TRBJ1-2; no definite D call. The CDR3 contains 16 residues. Looked up from germline, CDR1 is SGHVS and CDR2 is FNYEAQ. V shed 3 bases and J shed 4 bases, with 18 bases lying between them. The CDR3 nucleotides are TGTGCCAGCAGCTTGCGACCGGGAACAGAAAGCTATGGCTACACCTTC. Protein sequence: CASSLRPGTESYGYTF.

This clonotype has at least ten counts. The chain couples TRBV20-1 to TRBJ2-7; 16 nucleotides match TRBD2. The J segment lost 7 bases and the V segment lost 5 bases, leaving 5 bases of the junction unmatched. CDR1 DFQATT and CDR2 SNEGSKA come from the germline V gene (reference sequence). This CDR3 is built from 14 residues. CDR3: CSALGTSGGGEQYF. The CDR3 region has the DNA TGCAGTGCTCTCGGGACTAGCGGGGGGGGTGAGCAGTACTTC.

At least ten counts were recorded for this clonotype. The chain has TRBV20-1 and TRBJ1-2; the D gene is possibly TRBD1 (5 bases). The CDR3 is 11 amino acids. Germline CDR1 is DFQATT and CDR2 is SNEGSKA (reference sequence). Trimming removed 4 bases at V and 10 bases at J, with 13 bases between. The CDR3 loop reads CSATPGTLYTF. The CDR3 nucleotides read TGCAGTGCTACGCCTGGGACCCTCTACACCTTC.

As regards this clonotype: This may arise from a read error, as a much more abundant clone is one base away. The missing conserved phenylalanine or tryptophan at the end of this CDR3 makes a read error likely. This chain connects TRBV9 to TRBJ1-2; a weak D match, TRBD1 (6 bases). V gave up 0 bases and J gave up 3 bases, with 12 bases separating them. Germline V gene lookup returns CDR1 SGDLS and CDR2 YYNGEE. The CDR3 length is 15 residues. CDR3 bases: TGTGCCAGCAGCGTAGGGACTTCAGGGGACTATGGCTACACCTCC. Residues: CASSVGTSGDYGYTS.

This sequence joins TRBV20-1 and TRBJ2-2, with TRBD2 as a possible D gene (5 bases). The germline V and J ends were trimmed by 3 bases and 8 bases, with 13 bases remaining between them. The CDR3 has 13 amino acids. Germline V gene lookup returns CDR1 DFQATT and CDR2 SNEGSKA (reference sequence). CDR3 sequence: CSARDWAEGELFF. CDR3 DNA: TGCAGTGCTAGGGACTGGGCCGAGGGGGAGCTGTTTTTT.

This clonotype was counted ten times or more. The chain couples TRBV6-6 to TRBJ2-3; D uncertain. The CDR3 extends over 12 amino acids. Trimming removed 6 bases at V and 4 bases at J, with 8 bases between. Germline loops: CDR1 MNHNY, CDR2 SVGAGI (reference sequence). CDR3 nucleotide sequence: TGTGCCAGCAGCCCCCGCCCAGATACGCAGTATTTT. Translated, it gives CASSPRPDTQYF.

In this sample, this clonotype turned up many times. The chain carries TRBV20-1 and TRBJ2-2, with D perhaps matching TRBD1 or TRBD2 (5 bases each). Germline V lookup: CDR1 DFQATT, CDR2 SNEGSKA (reference sequence). The CDR3 extends over 18 amino acids. V was trimmed by 2 bases and J by 1 base, leaving 20 bases between them. CDR3 residues: CSARIRPGRGQNTGELFF. In nucleotides, the CDR3 is TGCAGTGCTAGAATCCGCCCGGGAAGGGGCCAGAACACCGGGGAGCTGTTTTTT.

This clonotype was counted many times. DNA of the CDR3: TGTGCCAGCAGTTCGATCATAGATGTAGCCCTGTTTTTT. Encoded protein: CASSSIIDVALFF. The chain combines TRBV6-6 with TRBJ2-2, with D uncertain. Germline V lookup: CDR1 MNHNY, CDR2 SVGAGI (reference sequence). Trimming pared 4 bases from V and 14 bases from J, leaving 17 bases between. The CDR3 covers 13 residues.